This TCR beta chain was sequenced in a study of neurological immune-mediated disorders. This clonotype showed up many times. Its target is not known. The authors made cDNA by 5'RACE with 10-nucleotide random UMIs. TCRdb reprocessed the 5' RACE reads with MiXCR, giving one entry per CDR3 protein. Seen here are about 74,000 distinct CDR3 sequences, 4% to 6% observed once, and the top ten hold 6% to 9.5%. CDR3 length equals 15 residues. V lost 4 bases and J lost 9, with 20 bases in between. Looked up from germline, CDR1 is SGHTA and CDR2 is FQGTGA. The unsorted libraries originated from 2 million PBMCs kept at -80 C. Points from the study as a whole: While HTLV-1-associated myelopathy showed the greatest TCR clonal expansion, multiple sclerosis showed the least, falling below healthy controls.

Material: PBMCs. This sequence joins TRBV7-3 and TRBJ2-3; no clear D. The sequence derives from a man aged 18 to 35 with multiple sclerosis. Written as DNA, the CDR3 is TGTGCCAGCAGCTCCTCGAGGTGGCCTCGAGGAACGCAGTATTTT. It translates to CASSSSRWPRGTQYF. The whole variable domain, filled in from reference TRBV7-3 and TRBJ2-3, reads GAGVSQTPSNKVTEKGKYVELRCDPISGHTALYWYRQSLGQGPEFLIYFQGTGAADDSGLPNDRFFAVRPEGSVSTLKIQRTERGDSAVYLCASSSSRWPRGTQYFGPGTRLTVL.